This is a list of T cell receptor beta chains from one sample in a study of cytomegalovirus exposure and HLA in healthy donors. The protocol was immunoSEQ multiplex PCR, while the TCRdb copy is restricted to in-frame clones and leaves out a portion. This sample carries just over 150,000 clones, with over 1% going to the ten biggest clones. What was sequenced was PBMCs. The receptors were gathered from a woman in her fifties or sixties in good health and CMV-seronegative. CDR3s include the opening cysteine and the closing phenylalanine or tryptophan. The order of the fields is V gene, J gene, D gene, CDR3 protein, CDR3 DNA. A D gene is named only where the DNA matches it firmly.

v_gene: TRBV15; j_gene: TRBJ2-3; d_gene: -; CDR3aa: CATSRYQGSDTQYF; CDR3nt: TGTGCCACCAGCAGATATCAGGGATCAGATACGCAGTATTTT
v_gene: TRBV5-6; j_gene: TRBJ2-7; d_gene: TRBD1; CDR3aa: CASSFERDRSYEQYF; CDR3nt: TGTGCCAGCAGCTTTGAAAGGGACAGAAGTTACGAGCAGTACTTC
v_gene: TRBV5-8; j_gene: TRBJ1-5; d_gene: -; CDR3aa: CASSYLGGGNQPQHF; CDR3nt: TGTGCCAGCAGCTACCTCGGGGGAGGGAATCAGCCCCAGCATTTT
v_gene: TRBV9; j_gene: TRBJ2-7; d_gene: TRBD2; CDR3aa: CASSQGGGLAGGYEQYF; CDR3nt: TGTGCCAGCAGCCAAGGAGGGGGACTAGCGGGAGGTTACGAGCAGTACTTC
v_gene: TRBV5-1; j_gene: TRBJ1-5; d_gene: -; CDR3aa: CASSLAADGNQPQHF; CDR3nt: TGCGCCAGCAGCTTGGCAGCGGATGGCAATCAGCCCCAGCATTTT
v_gene: TRBV30; j_gene: TRBJ2-1; d_gene: TRBD1; CDR3aa: CAWTLGTGRLEQFF; CDR3nt: TGTGCCTGGACCTTAGGGACAGGGAGACTTGAGCAGTTCTTC
v_gene: TRBV10-3; j_gene: TRBJ2-7; d_gene: TRBD1; CDR3aa: CAISEGIGTGYHEQYF; CDR3nt: TGTGCCATCAGTGAGGGCATCGGGACAGGGTATCACGAGCAGTACTTC
v_gene: TRBV15; j_gene: TRBJ2-3; d_gene: TRBD2; CDR3aa: CATSRGGGRTDTQYF; CDR3nt: TGTGCCACCAGCAGAGGGGGCGGGAGGACAGATACGCAGTATTTT
v_gene: TRBV7-8; j_gene: TRBJ1-5; d_gene: -; CDR3aa: CASSLGGASRRQHF; CDR3nt: TGTGCCAGCAGCTTAGGCGGGGCCTCAAGGCGGCAGCATTTT
v_gene: TRBV15; j_gene: TRBJ2-3; d_gene: -; CDR3aa: CATSRVQGTDTQYF; CDR3nt: TGTGCCACCAGCAGAGTACAGGGAACAGATACGCAGTATTTT
v_gene: TRBV7-8; j_gene: TRBJ1-1; d_gene: TRBD1; CDR3aa: CASSQGQAARNTEAFF; CDR3nt: TGTGCCAGCAGCCAGGGACAGGCGGCACGGAACACTGAAGCTTTCTTT
v_gene: TRBV5-4; j_gene: TRBJ2-1; d_gene: TRBD1; CDR3aa: CASSSPDDRAYNEQFF; CDR3nt: TGTGCCAGCAGCTCTCCCGACGACAGGGCCTACAATGAGCAGTTCTTC
v_gene: TRBV6-5; j_gene: TRBJ1-3; d_gene: -; CDR3aa: CASRAGPGNTIYF; CDR3nt: TGTGCCAGCCGAGCGGGTCCTGGAAACACCATATATTTT
v_gene: TRBV5-4; j_gene: TRBJ2-7; d_gene: TRBD1; CDR3aa: CASSKDRISEQYF; CDR3nt: TGTGCCAGCAGCAAGGACAGGATCTCCGAGCAGTACTTC
v_gene: TRBV7-9; j_gene: TRBJ1-5; d_gene: -; CDR3aa: CASSLRQGPRGNQPQHF; CDR3nt: TGTGCCAGCAGCCTCAGGCAGGGTCCCCGAGGCAATCAGCCCCAGCATTTT
v_gene: TRBV18; j_gene: TRBJ1-1; d_gene: TRBD1; CDR3aa: CASSPHNRGDEAFF; CDR3nt: TGTGCCAGCTCACCACATAACAGGGGGGATGAAGCTTTCTTT
v_gene: TRBV27; j_gene: TRBJ2-2; d_gene: -; CDR3aa: CASSLRGNGELFF; CDR3nt: TGTGCCAGCAGTTTACGAGGGAACGGGGAGCTGTTTTTT
v_gene: TRBV5-1; j_gene: TRBJ1-2; d_gene: TRBD1; CDR3aa: CASSSAGTGAAGYHTYGYTF; CDR3nt: TGCGCCAGCAGCAGTGCCGGGACAGGGGCCGCCGGGTACCATACCTATGGCTACACCTTC
v_gene: TRBV6-1; j_gene: TRBJ1-1; d_gene: -; CDR3aa: CASTRTGIGTEAFF; CDR3nt: TGTGCCAGCACCAGAACAGGGATTGGCACTGAAGCTTTCTTT
v_gene: TRBV7-9; j_gene: TRBJ1-2; d_gene: -; CDR3aa: CASRIGGYRLRGANYGYTF; CDR3nt: TGTGCCAGCAGAATTGGGGGGTACAGGTTAAGAGGCGCTAACTATGGCTACACCTTC
v_gene: TRBV4-1; j_gene: TRBJ1-1; d_gene: -; CDR3aa: CASSQGPGAEAFF; CDR3nt: TGCGCCAGCAGCCAAGGTCCGGGGGCTGAAGCTTTCTTT
v_gene: TRBV7-3; j_gene: TRBJ2-2; d_gene: -; CDR3aa: CASSFKRTGGTGELFF; CDR3nt: TGTGCCAGCAGCTTCAAAAGGACTGGGGGGACCGGGGAGCTGTTTTTT
v_gene: TRBV7-8; j_gene: TRBJ1-2; d_gene: TRBD1; CDR3aa: CASSLGTASPYGYTF; CDR3nt: TGTGCCAGCAGCCTAGGGACAGCCTCCCCCTATGGCTACACCTTC
v_gene: TRBV30; j_gene: TRBJ2-1; d_gene: TRBD2; CDR3aa: CALYSSGYNEQFF; CDR3nt: TGTGCCTTATACTCTAGCGGATACAATGAGCAGTTCTTC
v_gene: TRBV2; j_gene: TRBJ2-7; d_gene: TRBD1; CDR3aa: CASTRQGETYEQYF; CDR3nt: TGTGCCAGCACCCGACAGGGAGAGACCTACGAGCAGTACTTC
v_gene: TRBV4-2; j_gene: TRBJ2-7; d_gene: -; CDR3aa: CASSRDRTYEQYF; CDR3nt: TGTGCCAGCAGCCGAGACAGGACCTACGAGCAGTACTTC
v_gene: TRBV11-2; j_gene: TRBJ1-1; d_gene: -; CDR3aa: CASSLVQGITEAFF; CDR3nt: TGTGCCAGCAGCTTAGTCCAGGGGATCACTGAAGCTTTCTTT
v_gene: TRBV7-2; j_gene: TRBJ2-7; d_gene: -; CDR3aa: CASSLVSAGPTYEQYF; CDR3nt: TGTGCCAGCAGCTTAGTATCTGCGGGACCTACCTACGAGCAGTACTTC
v_gene: TRBV4-3; j_gene: TRBJ1-6; d_gene: -; CDR3aa: CASSPRWGQNNSPLHF; CDR3nt: TGCGCCAGCAGCCCACGTTGGGGGCAGAATAATTCACCCCTCCACTTT
v_gene: TRBV15; j_gene: TRBJ1-4; d_gene: -; CDR3aa: CASKEGITNEKLFF; CDR3nt: TGTGCCTCGAAGGAGGGCATCACTAATGAAAAACTGTTTTTT
v_gene: TRBV6-1; j_gene: TRBJ2-7; d_gene: TRBD1; CDR3aa: CASRPGQGWSYEQYF; CDR3nt: TGTGCCAGCAGACCGGGACAGGGGTGGTCCTACGAGCAGTACTTC
v_gene: TRBV5-1; j_gene: TRBJ1-2; d_gene: -; CDR3aa: CASSLGTRTQSNYGYTF; CDR3nt: TGCGCCAGCAGCTTGGGAACCAGAACACAGAGCAACTATGGCTACACCTTC
v_gene: TRBV5-1; j_gene: TRBJ2-3; d_gene: -; CDR3aa: CASSLEPVGTDTQYF; CDR3nt: TGCGCCAGCAGCTTGGAGCCTGTGGGCACAGATACGCAGTATTTT
v_gene: TRBV9; j_gene: TRBJ2-2; d_gene: -; CDR3aa: CASSLNKRGELFF; CDR3nt: TGTGCCAGCAGCCTCAATAAGAGGGGGGAGCTGTTTTTT
v_gene: TRBV5-6; j_gene: TRBJ2-7; d_gene: TRBD1; CDR3aa: CASSGGQSYEQYF; CDR3nt: TGTGCCAGCAGCGGGGGACAGTCCTACGAGCAGTACTTC
v_gene: TRBV6-5; j_gene: TRBJ2-7; d_gene: -; CDR3aa: CASSRTASYEQYF; CDR3nt: TGTGCCAGCAGCCGGACAGCCTCCTACGAGCAGTACTTC
v_gene: TRBV18; j_gene: TRBJ2-3; d_gene: -; CDR3aa: CASSPVIALTGTDTQYF; CDR3nt: TGTGCCAGCTCACCCGTTATAGCGTTAACGGGCACAGATACGCAGTATTTT
v_gene: TRBV6-5; j_gene: TRBJ1-5; d_gene: -; CDR3aa: CASRGGGNQPQHF; CDR3nt: TGTGCCAGCAGAGGGGGGGGCAATCAGCCCCAGCATTTT